The rows below give T cell receptor beta chains drawn from one sample of a study of Ad26.COV2.S vaccination and SARS-CoV-2 variants. This table comes from immunoSEQ multiplex PCR, and its TCRdb copy is limited to in-frame clones, with some not included. Among around 370,000 clones listed, 70% to 90% were seen once. The sample was peripheral blood, taken in a trial of Ad26.COV2.S vaccine versus placebo. The receptors come from a person aged 18-60 years who received the Ad26.COV2.S COVID-19 vaccine or a placebo. Both conserved end residues are part of each CDR3. The D gene is left open where the match is weak. Rows give clone size only sometimes, using once, few, many, or a class for an expanded clone.

>NA|TRBD2|TRBJ2-1|TRBV5-5
TGTGCCAGCAGCGGCGGGGGGGCCAGAAATGAGCAGTTCTTC
CASSGGGARNEQFF
>NA|NA|TRBJ1-6|TRBV30
TGTGCCTGGAGTGTACCCTATAATTCACCCCTCCACTTT
CAWSVPYNSPLHF
>few|NA|TRBJ2-7|TRBV7-9
TGTGCCAGCAGTCTCAAAAACTACGACTACGAGCAGTACTTC
CASSLKNYDYEQYF
>NA|TRBD1|TRBJ1-2|TRBV28
TGTGCCAGCTGCACAGGGGGAAAAGACTATGGCTACACCTTC
CASCTGGKDYGYTF
>NA|NA|TRBJ1-1|TRBV6-5
TGTGCCAGCAGGTATGACAGGTTGAACACTGAAGCTTTCTTT
CASRYDRLNTEAFF
>NA|TRBD1|TRBJ2-2|TRBV18
TGTGCCAGCTCACCAGGACAGGGGGCGAACACCGGGGAGCTGTTTTTT
CASSPGQGANTGELFF
>few|NA|TRBJ1-2|TRBV20-1
TGCAGCGCCAAAGGGTACTATGGCTACACCTTC
CSAKGYYGYTF
>NA|NA|TRBJ2-5|TRBV20-1
TGCAGTGCTAGAGTACTCGAGACCCAGTACTTC
CSARVLETQYF
>NA|TRBD1|TRBJ2-4|TRBV11-2
TGTGCCAGCAGCGCAACCCAGGGGGCGCGGGAAAACATTCAGTACTTC
CASSATQGARENIQYF
>NA|NA|TRBJ2-7|TRBV15
TGTGCCACCAGCAGAGTGGAGGGGGGTTCTTACGAGCAGTACTTC
CATSRVEGGSYEQYF
>once|NA|TRBJ2-1|TRBV15
TGTGCCACCAGCGGAGGGACGCAAACTTACAATGAGCAGTTCTTC
CATSGGTQTYNEQFF
>once|NA|TRBJ2-6|TRBV5-4
TGTGCCAGCAGCTTGGGGCAGGGGATTATCTCTGGGGCCAACGTCCTGACTTTC
CASSLGQGIISGANVLTF
>once|TRBD2|TRBJ2-1|TRBV19
TGTGCCAGTAGTCATCGGCGGGAGAGGCAGTTCTTC
CASSHRRERQFF
>NA|NA|TRBJ1-2|TRBV28
TGTGCCAGCAGTTTTGGGACCCCGTACTACTATGGCTACACCTTC
CASSFGTPYYYGYTF
>NA|NA|TRBJ1-1|TRBV6-5
TGTGCCAGCAGCCCCCCGAAGGGGGTGGACACTGAAGCTTTCTTT
CASSPPKGVDTEAFF
>NA|NA|TRBJ2-7|TRBV7-8
TGTGCCAGCAGCTTGGGTAGAGGCTACGAGCAGTACTTC
CASSLGRGYEQYF
>NA|TRBD2|TRBJ2-1|TRBV11-3
TGTGCCAGCAGATTAGCGGGAGGGCCCTCGAATGAGCAGTTCTTC
CASRLAGGPSNEQFF
>NA|NA|TRBJ1-1|TRBV11-2
TGTGCCAGCAGATCCGCGGGGAAAACTGAAGCTTTCTTT
CASRSAGKTEAFF
>NA|TRBD1|TRBJ1-2|TRBV10-3
TGTGCCATCAGTGAGTCTCCAGGACAGGGGTCAATCTATGGCTACACCTTC
CAISESPGQGSIYGYTF
>NA|NA|TRBJ1-1|TRBV6-1
TGTGCCAGCAGTGAAAGGGTGACGGACACTGAAGCTTTCTTT
CASSERVTDTEAFF
>NA|NA|TRBJ2-7|TRBV30
TGTGCCTGGAGTGTATTAGGGGGGGGCAGGAGCGAGCAGTACTTC
CAWSVLGGGRSEQYF
>NA|TRBD1|TRBJ1-2|TRBV10-3
TGTGCCATCAGGGTTATGGGACAGGGGGCTCAGGGCTACACCTTC
CAIRVMGQGAQGYTF
>NA|NA|TRBJ2-3|TRBV12-5
TGTGCTAGTGGTTTGAGTCTTTTGGGTTATAAGGGAGATACGCAGTATTTT
CASGLSLLGYKGDTQYF
>NA|TRBD2|TRBJ2-1|TRBV2
TGTGCCAGCAGCCAAGGACTAGCGGCGCTGAATGAGCAGTTCTTC
CASSQGLAALNEQFF
>once|TRBD1|TRBJ1-3|TRBV9
TGTGCCAGCAGCCGAACCCTTAACGACAGGGGGATATCTGGAAACACCATATATTTT
CASSRTLNDRGISGNTIYF
>NA|TRBD2|TRBJ2-2|TRBV28
TGTGCCAGCAGATATACTAGCGGGGGACCCGGGGAGCTGTTTTTT
CASRYTSGGPGELFF
>NA|NA|TRBJ2-7|TRBV13
TGTGCCAGCAGCGCAGGGTATTACGAGCAGTACTTC
CASSAGYYEQYF
>NA|NA|TRBJ1-1|TRBV2
TGTGCCAGCAGGGAGGGCATGACGGCTTTCTTT
CASREGMTAFF
>NA|NA|TRBJ1-3|TRBV19
TGTGCCAGTAGTATCGGTTTCGATAGTTTTACAGGAAACACCATATATTTT
CASSIGFDSFTGNTIYF
>NA|TRBD1|TRBJ2-7|TRBV28
TGTGCCAGCAGTTTTGGGACAGGGTACTACGAGCAGTACTTC
CASSFGTGYYEQYF
>NA|NA|TRBJ2-7|TRBV4-3
TGCGCCAGCAGCATAAACCGGGGACTCGTCTACGAGCAGTACTTC
CASSINRGLVYEQYF
>few|NA|TRBJ2-7|TRBV5-4
TGTGCCAGCAGCTCCGGGACACACGAGCAGTACTTC
CASSSGTHEQYF
>NA|TRBD1|TRBJ2-1|TRBV19
TGTGCCAGTACCCCGAATTCCGGGACAGGGGGTTACTACAATGAGCAGTTCTTC
CASTPNSGTGGYYNEQFF
>NA|TRBD1|TRBJ1-5|TRBV28
TGTGCCAGCAGTCAAACAGGGGGCCGGGGCAATCAGCCCCAGCATTTT
CASSQTGGRGNQPQHF
>NA|TRBD1|TRBJ1-1|TRBV18
TGTGCCAGCTCACCCGGGACAGTGAACACTGAAGCTTTCTTT
CASSPGTVNTEAFF
>NA|NA|TRBJ1-3|TRBV6-5
TGTGCCAGCAGTTACTCAGCATATCCCTCTGGAAACACCATATATTTT
CASSYSAYPSGNTIYF
>NA|TRBD2|TRBJ2-7|TRBV3-1/TRBV3-2
TGTGCCAGCAGCCAAGTCCTCCACAGCGGGGGGGCCTATTGGAGCTACGAGCAGTACTTC
CASSQVLHSGGAYWSYEQYF
>NA|NA|TRBJ2-5|TRBV18
TGTGCCAGCTCGCCGACCCGGCGAGAGACCCAGTACTTC
CASSPTRRETQYF
>NA|TRBD1|TRBJ1-4|TRBV3-1/TRBV3-2
TGTGCCAGCAGCCCGACAGGGATCGAAGAAAAACTGTTTTTT
CASSPTGIEEKLFF
>NA|NA|TRBJ2-1|TRBV30
TGTGCCTGGAGAGAAGCAGGATACAATGAGCAGTTCTTC
CAWREAGYNEQFF
>NA|TRBD1|TRBJ2-7|TRBV27
TGTGCCAGCAGTCCCAGGACAGGGGCCGAGCAGTACTTC
CASSPRTGAEQYF
>NA|TRBD1|TRBJ1-2|TRBV5-1
TGCGCCAGCAGCTTGGCGACAGGGAAGAGCTATGGCTACACCTTC
CASSLATGKSYGYTF
>few|NA|TRBJ2-1|TRBV28
TGTGCCAGCAGTTTCGGTCTCCCAGAGTCCAATGAGCAGTTCTTC
CASSFGLPESNEQFF
>NA|TRBD1|TRBJ1-2|TRBV4-3
TGCGCCAGCAGCCAAGATTTGGGACAGGAGGGGAAATACTATGGCTACACCTTC
CASSQDLGQEGKYYGYTF
>NA|TRBD1|TRBJ1-1|TRBV4-3
TGCGCCAGCAGCCAAGAAAGGGGGCAGGGGGCCACCATGAACACTGAAGCTTTCTTT
CASSQERGQGATMNTEAFF
>once|NA|TRBJ2-2|TRBV27
TGTGCCAGCAGTTTATCTAGGGTGGCCGGGGAGCTGTTTTTT
CASSLSRVAGELFF
>NA|NA|TRBJ1-4|TRBV4-2
TGTGCCAGCAGCCAAGATTCAAGGACACCGACCTTCCATGAAAAACTGTTTTTT
CASSQDSRTPTFHEKLFF
>NA|NA|TRBJ2-5|TRBV3-1/TRBV3-2
TGTGCCAGCAGCCAAGCTTCGGCAGGGTCCCGAGAGACCCAGTACTTC
CASSQASAGSRETQYF
>NA|TRBD2|TRBJ2-3|TRBV2
TGTGCCAGCAGAGACGCTAGCGGGGGAGATACGCAGTATTTT
CASRDASGGDTQYF
>NA|NA|TRBJ2-5|TRBV18
TGTGCCAGCTCACCGGAAATACAAGAGACCCAGTACTTC
CASSPEIQETQYF
>NA|NA|TRBJ2-4|TRBV29-1
TGCAGCGTCGCCGAGAAGGGGGGCGCGGACATTCAGTACTTC
CSVAEKGGADIQYF
>NA|NA|TRBJ2-3|TRBV30
TGTGCCTGGAGTGAGACTAGCACAGATACGCAGTATTTT
CAWSETSTDTQYF
>NA|NA|TRBJ1-2|TRBV4-3
TGCGCCAGCAGCACGGACAGTCTCTATGGCTACACCTTC
CASSTDSLYGYTF
>NA|NA|TRBJ1-4|TRBV5-4
TGTGCCAGCAGCTCACAGGGTTGGGGTAATGAAAAACTGTTTTTT
CASSSQGWGNEKLFF
>NA|TRBD1|TRBJ2-2|TRBV24-1
TGTGCCACCAGTGATCATGACAGGGTGGACACCGGGGAGCTGTTTTTT
CATSDHDRVDTGELFF
>NA|TRBD2|TRBJ2-3|TRBV9
TGTGCCAGCAGCCCAAGCGGGGGGGGCCCAGATACGCAGTATTTT
CASSPSGGGPDTQYF
>NA|TRBD1|TRBJ2-3|TRBV28
TGTGCCAGCAGTCCGACAGGGGCAGATACGCAGTATTTT
CASSPTGADTQYF